The clone carrying this T cell receptor (beta chain) appeared a few times. No antigen is known for it. The germline V gene encodes CDR1 SNHLY and CDR2 FYNNEI. The CDR3 extends over 12 amino acids. Trimming took 7 bases from V and 6 from J, leaving 10 bases between them. TCRdb reanalysed the RT-PCR reads using MiXCR and keeps one entry per CDR3 protein. Of over 400,000 distinct CDR3 sequences detected, around 9.9% appear once; the ten largest clones hold around 12%. This sample stems from a study of response to subunit inactivated influenza vaccine. Regarding the study as a whole: Each seasonal influenza vaccination recruits few new T cells, the authors suggested.

The material was PBMCs from blood, obtained about 6 weeks after vaccination. The chain recombines TRBV2 with TRBJ2-1; the D is unclear. The source is a man over 45 who received an inactivated influenza vaccine. Here the CDR3 reads CASKRLVNEQFF. The CDR3 nucleotides are TGTGCCAGCAAAAGACTGGTCAATGAGCAGTTCTTC.